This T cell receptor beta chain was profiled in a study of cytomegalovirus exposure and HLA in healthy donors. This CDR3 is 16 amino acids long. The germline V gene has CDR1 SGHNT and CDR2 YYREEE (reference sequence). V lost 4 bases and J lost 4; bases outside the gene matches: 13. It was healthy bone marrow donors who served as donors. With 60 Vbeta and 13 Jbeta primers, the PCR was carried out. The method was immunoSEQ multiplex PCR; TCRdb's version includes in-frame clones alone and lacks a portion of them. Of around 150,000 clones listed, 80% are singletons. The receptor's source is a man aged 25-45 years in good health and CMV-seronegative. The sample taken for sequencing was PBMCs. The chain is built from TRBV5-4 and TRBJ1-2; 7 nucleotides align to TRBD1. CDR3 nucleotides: TGTGCCAGCAGCGGCAAGCGACAGGGTCTCTCCTATGGCTACACCTTC. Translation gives CASSGKRQGLSYGYTF.